The 18 T cell receptor beta chains in this list originate from one sample, sequenced in a study of cytomegalovirus exposure and HLA in healthy donors. It was with 60 Vbeta and 13 Jbeta primers that the PCR ran. TCRdb keeps only in-frame clones here, not all; method: immunoSEQ multiplex PCR. The repertoire holds more than 85,000 clones, with over 80% as singletons. The specimen was PBMCs. The receptors come from a man aged 25-45 years in good health and CMV-seropositive.

The chain has TRBV2 and TRBJ2-7, with D tentatively TRBD1 (5 bases). The CDR3 is made up of 14 amino acids. Deletions cut 9 bases from V and 2 bases from J, with 17 bases between. CDR1 and CDR2 (germline): SNHLY, FYNNEI. This CDR3 reads CASKLGQVTYEQYF. The CDR3 coding sequence is TGTGCCAGTAAGCTTGGACAAGTAACCTACGAGCAGTACTTC.

This chain joins TRBV4-3 and TRBJ1-3, with D possibly matching TRBD1 (6 bases). Per the germline V gene, CDR1 is LGHNA and CDR2 is YSLEER. The CDR3 runs to 16 residues. Trimming pared 4 bases from V and 3 bases from J, leaving 16 bases between. In DNA form, the CDR3 reads TGCGCCAGCAGCCTAGACACGGGACAACATGGAAACACCATATATTTT. Its translation is CASSLDTGQHGNTIYF.

This chain joins TRBV9 and TRBJ1-1; 8 bases align to TRBD1. Germline V gene sequence: CDR1 SGDLS, CDR2 YYNGEE. This CDR3 has 14 amino acids. Trimming cost V 2 bases and J 8 bases; bases outside gene matches: 8. The CDR3 is CASSVDSTGVEAFF. In DNA form, the CDR3 reads TGTGCCAGCAGCGTTGACTCGACAGGGGTCGAAGCTTTCTTT.

This clone is a singleton in its sample. The chain combines TRBV29-1 with TRBJ2-3; a possible D gene is TRBD2 (6 bases). Germline CDR1 SQVTM, CDR2 ANQGSEA. Deletions cut 4 bases from V and 0 bases from J, with 8 bases between. The CDR3 runs to 13 residues. The CDR3 region is CSVGSGSTDTQYF. The CDR3 nucleotides are TGCAGCGTTGGTAGCGGTAGCACAGATACGCAGTATTTT.

Here the CDR3 DNA reads TGTGCCAGCAGCTCCGGGGGGACAACTAGCACAGATACGCAGTATTTT. Its protein product is CASSSGGTTSTDTQYF. The J gene is TRBJ2-3, the V gene TRBV11-3; TRBD2 is a possible D gene (7 bases). Germline V CDR1 and CDR2: SGHNT, YENEEA. The CDR3 has 16 residues. Between the trimmed V and J ends, which lost 4 bases and 0 bases, there was a span of 14 bases.

This chain connects TRBV4-1 to TRBJ1-4; a possible D gene is TRBD1 (5 bases). The CDR3 consists of 18 residues. In germline, CDR1 is MGHRA, CDR2 YSYEKL. Trimming cost V 1 base and J 8 bases, with 23 bases left between them. The CDR3 spells CASSQGSQVGRRREKLFF. The CDR3 DNA sequence: TGCGCCAGCAGCCAAGGATCACAGGTGGGGCGGCGCAGGGAAAAACTGTTTTTT.

The chain is built from TRBV4-1 and TRBJ1-1, with D possibly TRBD1 on 6 matching bases. Trimming pared 1 base from V and 4 bases from J, leaving 13 bases between. CDR3 length: 15 residues. Germline loops: CDR1 MGHRA, CDR2 YSYEKL. The CDR3 bases are TGCGCCAGCAGCCAAGGGGGGGGCCGGGGCACTGAAGCTTTCTTT. Its translation is CASSQGGGRGTEAFF.

V gene TRBV30 combines with J gene TRBJ2-2; D uncertain. V was trimmed by 4 bases and J by 4 bases, leaving 13 bases between them. Germline CDR1 and CDR2: GTSNPN and SVGIG (reference sequence). This CDR3 has 14 residues. The CDR3 sequence is CAWNQANPTGELFF. The CDR3 nucleotides read TGTGCCTGGAATCAGGCCAATCCCACCGGGGAGCTGTTTTTT. Combining the CDR3 with reference TRBV30 and TRBJ2-2 gives the whole variable domain SQTIHQWPATLVQPVGSPLSLECTVEGTSNPNLYWYRQAAGRGLQLLFYSVGIGQISSEVPQNLSASRPQDRQFILSSKKLLLSDSGFYLCAWNQANPTGELFFGEGSRLTVL.

The chain has TRBV18 and TRBJ2-1, with 9 bases lining up with TRBD2. The CDR3 spans 14 residues. The germline V gene has CDR1 KGHSH and CDR2 LQKENI. Trimming cost V 3 bases and J 6 bases; bases outside gene matches: 3. The CDR3 nucleotides read TGTGCCAGCTCACCGGGACTAGCCAGCAATGAGCAGTTCTTC. It codes for CASSPGLASNEQFF.

The chain is built from TRBV6-5 and TRBJ1-1; D remains unclear. Per germline, CDR1 MNHEY and CDR2 SVGAGI. The V gene lost 4 bases and the J gene lost 1 base, with 7 bases spanning the gap. The CDR3 sequence is 13 residues long. CDR3 region: CASSSRWNTEAFF. DNA for the CDR3: TGTGCCAGCAGTTCACGGTGGAACACTGAAGCTTTCTTT.

As concerns this clone: The same CDR3 arises from other DNA sequences in this sample as well. The V gene is TRBV7-2, the J gene TRBJ1-2, with 7 bases fitting TRBD1. CDR1 and CDR2 from the germline V gene are SGHTA and FQGNSA. This CDR3 is built from 13 residues. V lost 5 bases to trimming and J lost 8 bases; unmatched junction nucleotides: 8. The CDR3 nucleotides are TGTGCCAGCAGCCTTTACACAGGGGACGGCTACACCTTC. Translated, it gives CASSLYTGDGYTF.

The chain couples TRBV6-5 to TRBJ2-7, with TRBD2 identical over 7 bases. Unmatched junction bases numbered 6, after V lost 6 bases and J lost 7 bases. The CDR3 covers 12 residues. Per germline, CDR1 MNHEY and CDR2 SVGAGI. The CDR3 bases are TGTGCCAGCAGAAACTACGGGGGGGAGCAGTACTTC. Protein product: CASRNYGGEQYF.

This chain connects TRBV27 to TRBJ2-7; D not resolved. Germline V gene sequence: CDR1 MNHEY, CDR2 SMNVEV (reference sequence). This CDR3 is 15 amino acids long. Trimming shortened V by 5 bases and J by 2 bases, and 16 bases separated the two germline ends. CDR3 sequence: CASSPYGQVAYEQYF. As DNA, the CDR3 is TGTGCCAGCAGTCCCTATGGGCAAGTAGCCTACGAGCAGTACTTC.

The V gene is TRBV2, the J gene TRBJ1-3; D perhaps matches TRBD1 (6 bases). This CDR3 comprises 16 residues. Trimming left V 2 bases short and J 0 bases short, with 11 bases between. Looked up from germline, CDR1 is SNHLY and CDR2 is FYNNEI. This chain's CDR3 is CASSESRGRSGNTIYF. The CDR3 DNA reads TGTGCCAGCAGTGAAAGCAGGGGCCGCTCTGGAAACACCATATATTTT.

This clone was seen once. The chain carries TRBV5-1 and TRBJ1-1; the D gene is possibly TRBD1 (5 bases). The CDR3 is 14 amino acids. CDR1 is SGHRS and CDR2 is YFSETQ in the germline V gene. Trimming stripped 5 bases from V and 3 bases from J, with 14 bases between. In DNA, the CDR3 is TGCGCCAGCAGGGGGCCCTGGGGGGACACTGAAGCTTTCTTT. As protein: CASRGPWGDTEAFF.

The rearrangement links TRBV13 to TRBJ2-1; 11 positions agree with TRBD2. Losses at the gene ends were 0 bases for V and 7 bases for J; bases not matched to a gene: 5. This CDR3 contains 16 residues. Per the germline V gene, CDR1 is PRHDT and CDR2 is FYEKMQ (reference sequence). The CDR3 nucleotides read TGTGCCAGCAGCTTAGGCCTAGCGGGGGGTCGAAATGAGCAGTTCTTC. The encoded protein is CASSLGLAGGRNEQFF.

The chain is built from TRBV5-4 and TRBJ2-3; 9 bases match TRBD2. V trimming: 0 bases; J trimming: 0 bases; junction bases outside the gene matches: 2. The CDR3 is made up of 16 amino acids. Germline-derived CDR1 and CDR2 are SGHNT and YYREEE (reference sequence). The CDR3 region has the DNA TGTGCCAGCAGCTTGGGACTAGCGGTTAGCACAGATACGCAGTATTTT. This codes for CASSLGLAVSTDTQYF. Using reference TRBV5-4 and TRBJ2-3 for the parts outside the CDR3, the full variable domain is ETGVTQSPTHLIKTRGQQVTLRCSSQSGHNTVSWYQQALGQGPQFIFQYYREEENGRGNFPPRFSGLQFPNYSSELNVNALELDDSALYLCASSLGLAVSTDTQYFGPGTRLTVL.

The chain carries TRBV11-2 and TRBJ2-2; D remains unclear. Trimming shortened V by 5 bases and J by 6 bases, and 13 bases separated the two germline ends. The length of the CDR3 is 14 residues. Germline CDR1 and CDR2: SGHAT and FQNNGV. Written as DNA, the CDR3 is TGTGCCAGCAGCCGATTGGGCCGCCCCGGGGAGCTGTTTTTT. Translated: CASSRLGRPGELFF.